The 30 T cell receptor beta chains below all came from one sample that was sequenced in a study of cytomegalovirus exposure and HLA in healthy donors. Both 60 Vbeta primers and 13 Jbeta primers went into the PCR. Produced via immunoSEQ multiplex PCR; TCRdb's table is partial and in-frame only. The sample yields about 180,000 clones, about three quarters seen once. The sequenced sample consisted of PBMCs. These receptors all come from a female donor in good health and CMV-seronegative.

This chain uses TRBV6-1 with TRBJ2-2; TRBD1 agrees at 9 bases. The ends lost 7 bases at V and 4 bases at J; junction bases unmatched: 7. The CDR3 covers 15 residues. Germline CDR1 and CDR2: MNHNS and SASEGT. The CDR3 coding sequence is TGTGCCAGCACCTTGACAGGGGGTAGCACCGGGGAGCTGTTTTTT. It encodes CASTLTGGSTGELFF.

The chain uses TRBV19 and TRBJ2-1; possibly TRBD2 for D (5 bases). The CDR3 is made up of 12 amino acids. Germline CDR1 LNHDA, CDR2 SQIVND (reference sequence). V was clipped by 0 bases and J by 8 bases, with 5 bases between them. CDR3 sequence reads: CASSIDGDEQFF. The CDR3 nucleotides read TGTGCCAGTAGTATAGACGGGGATGAGCAGTTCTTC. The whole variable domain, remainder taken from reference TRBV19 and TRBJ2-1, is DGGITQSPKYLFRKEGQNVTLSCEQNLNHDAMYWYRQDPGQGLRLIYYSQIVNDFQKGDIAEGYSVSREKKESFPLTVTSAQKNPTAFYLCASSIDGDEQFFGPGTRLTVL.

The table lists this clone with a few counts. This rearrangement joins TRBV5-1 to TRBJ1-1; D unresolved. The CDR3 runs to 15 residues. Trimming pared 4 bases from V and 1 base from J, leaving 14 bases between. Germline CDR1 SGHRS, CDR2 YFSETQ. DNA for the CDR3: TGCGCCAGCAGCCCTACTCTTCAAGAGAACACTGAAGCTTTCTTT. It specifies CASSPTLQENTEAFF.

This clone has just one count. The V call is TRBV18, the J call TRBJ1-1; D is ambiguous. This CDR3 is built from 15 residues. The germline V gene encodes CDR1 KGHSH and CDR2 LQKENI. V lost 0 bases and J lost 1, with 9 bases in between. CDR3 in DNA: TGTGCCAGCTCACCACCCGCAGGCAAGAACACTGAAGCTTTCTTT. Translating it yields CASSPPAGKNTEAFF.

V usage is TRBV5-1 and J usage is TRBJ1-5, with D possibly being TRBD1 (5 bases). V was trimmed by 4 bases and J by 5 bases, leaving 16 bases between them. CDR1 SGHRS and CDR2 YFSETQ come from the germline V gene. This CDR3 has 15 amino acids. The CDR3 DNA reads TGCGCCAGCAGCCCGACGGCGGGGGGGTATCAGCCCCAGCATTTT. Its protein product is CASSPTAGGYQPQHF.

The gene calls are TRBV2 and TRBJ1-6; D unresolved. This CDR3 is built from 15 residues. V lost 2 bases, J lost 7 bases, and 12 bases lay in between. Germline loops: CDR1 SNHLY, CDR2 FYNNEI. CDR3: CASSESSVANSPLHF. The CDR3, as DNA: TGTGCCAGCAGTGAAAGTTCAGTTGCCAATTCACCCCTCCACTTT.

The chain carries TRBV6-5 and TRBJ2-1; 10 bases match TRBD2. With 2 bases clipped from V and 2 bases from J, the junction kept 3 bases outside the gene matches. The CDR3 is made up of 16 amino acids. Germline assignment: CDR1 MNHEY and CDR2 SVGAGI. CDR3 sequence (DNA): TGTGCCAGCAGTTACAGCGGGGGGGCCGCCTACAATGAGCAGTTCTTC. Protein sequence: CASSYSGGAAYNEQFF.

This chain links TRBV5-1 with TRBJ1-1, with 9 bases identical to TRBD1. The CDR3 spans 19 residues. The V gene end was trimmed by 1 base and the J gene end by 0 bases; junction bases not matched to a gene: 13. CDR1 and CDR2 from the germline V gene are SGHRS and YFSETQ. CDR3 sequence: CASSLRTGGAGGMNTEAFF. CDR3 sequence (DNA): TGCGCCAGCAGCTTGCGCACAGGGGGCGCGGGGGGAATGAACACTGAAGCTTTCTTT.

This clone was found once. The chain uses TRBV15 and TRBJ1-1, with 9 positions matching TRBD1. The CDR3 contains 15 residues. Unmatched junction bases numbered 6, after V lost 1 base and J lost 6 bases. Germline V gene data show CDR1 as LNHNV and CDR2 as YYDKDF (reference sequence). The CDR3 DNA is TGTGCCACCAGCAGAGTAGGACAGGGGATTCCTGAAGCTTTCTTT. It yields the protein CATSRVGQGIPEAFF.

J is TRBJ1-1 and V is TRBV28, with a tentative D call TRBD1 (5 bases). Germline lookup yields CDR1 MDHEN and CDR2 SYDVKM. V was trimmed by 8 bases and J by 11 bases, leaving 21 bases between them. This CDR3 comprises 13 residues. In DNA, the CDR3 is TGTGCCAGCGGGGGGGAGGGGCGATTTAGGGCTTTCTTT. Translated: CASGGEGRFRAFF.

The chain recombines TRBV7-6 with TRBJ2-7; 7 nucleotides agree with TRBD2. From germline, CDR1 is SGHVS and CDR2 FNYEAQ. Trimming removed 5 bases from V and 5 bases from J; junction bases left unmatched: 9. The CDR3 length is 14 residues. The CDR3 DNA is TGTGCCAGCAGCCTCTCGGCGGGAGTCCACGAGCAGTACTTC. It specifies CASSLSAGVHEQYF.

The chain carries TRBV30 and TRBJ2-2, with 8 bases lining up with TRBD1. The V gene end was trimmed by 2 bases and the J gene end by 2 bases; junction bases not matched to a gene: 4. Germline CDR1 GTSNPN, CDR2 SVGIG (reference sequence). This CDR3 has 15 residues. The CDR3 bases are TGTGCCTGGAGTCCGGGACAGGCTAACACCGGGGAGCTGTTTTTT. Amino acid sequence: CAWSPGQANTGELFF.

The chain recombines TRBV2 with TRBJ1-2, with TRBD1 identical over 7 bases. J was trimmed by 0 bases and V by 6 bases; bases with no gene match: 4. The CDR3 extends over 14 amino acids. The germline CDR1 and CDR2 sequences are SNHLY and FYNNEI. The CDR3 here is CASRDRAANYGYTF. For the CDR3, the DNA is TGTGCCAGCAGAGACAGGGCAGCTAACTATGGCTACACCTTC.

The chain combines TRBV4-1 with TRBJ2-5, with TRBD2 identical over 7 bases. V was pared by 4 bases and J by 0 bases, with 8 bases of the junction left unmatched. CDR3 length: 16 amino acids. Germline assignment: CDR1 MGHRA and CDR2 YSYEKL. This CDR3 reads CASSRGRGRNQETQYF. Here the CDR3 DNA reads TGCGCCAGCAGCCGGGGGAGGGGAAGGAACCAAGAGACCCAGTACTTC.

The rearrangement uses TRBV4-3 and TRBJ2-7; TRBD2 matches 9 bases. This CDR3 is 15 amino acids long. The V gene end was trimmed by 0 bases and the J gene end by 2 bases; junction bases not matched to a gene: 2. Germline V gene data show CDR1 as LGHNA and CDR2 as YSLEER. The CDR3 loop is CASSQEGTSTYEQYF. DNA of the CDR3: TGCGCCAGCAGCCAAGAAGGGACTAGCACCTACGAGCAGTACTTC.

CDR3 nucleotides: TGTGCCAGCAGCCGACAGGTAACCTCCTACAATGAGCAGTTCTTC. Its protein product is CASSRQVTSYNEQFF. The chain links TRBV7-2 to TRBJ2-1, with D possibly TRBD1 on 6 matching bases. V was shortened by 5 bases and J by 0 bases, with 11 bases between the two germline ends. The germline V gene has CDR1 SGHTA and CDR2 FQGNSA. The CDR3 totals 15 residues.

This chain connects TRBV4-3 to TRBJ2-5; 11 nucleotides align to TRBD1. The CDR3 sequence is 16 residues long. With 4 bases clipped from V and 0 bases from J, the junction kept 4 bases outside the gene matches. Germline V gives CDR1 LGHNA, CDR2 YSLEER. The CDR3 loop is CASSPRDRGYQETQYF. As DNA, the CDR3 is TGCGCCAGCAGCCCAAGGGACAGGGGGTACCAAGAGACCCAGTACTTC.

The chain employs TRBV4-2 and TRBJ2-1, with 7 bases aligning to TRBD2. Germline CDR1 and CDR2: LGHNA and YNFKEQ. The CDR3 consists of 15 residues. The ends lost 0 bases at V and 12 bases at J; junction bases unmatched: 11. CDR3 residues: CASSQEGAGERSQFF. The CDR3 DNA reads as TGTGCCAGCAGCCAAGAGGGTGCGGGGGAACGTTCGCAGTTCTTC.

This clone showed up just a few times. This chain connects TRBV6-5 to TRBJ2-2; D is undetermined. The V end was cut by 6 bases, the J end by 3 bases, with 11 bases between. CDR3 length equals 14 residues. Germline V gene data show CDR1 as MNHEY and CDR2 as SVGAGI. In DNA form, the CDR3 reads TGTGCCAGCAGACCCGACAAACACACCGGGGAGCTGTTTTTT. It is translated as CASRPDKHTGELFF.

The chain's CDR3 is CATKNPGESTYEQYF. CDR3 bases: TGTGCCACAAAAAACCCAGGGGAAAGCACCTACGAGCAGTACTTC. The rearrangement links TRBV2 to TRBJ2-7; possible D gene TRBD1, 6 bases. The CDR3 totals 15 residues. V lost 10 bases, J lost 2 bases, and 21 bases lay in between. The germline V gene encodes CDR1 SNHLY and CDR2 FYNNEI.

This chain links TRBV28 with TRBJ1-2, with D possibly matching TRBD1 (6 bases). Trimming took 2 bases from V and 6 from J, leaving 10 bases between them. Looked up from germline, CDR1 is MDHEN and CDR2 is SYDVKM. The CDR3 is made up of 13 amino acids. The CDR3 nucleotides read TGTGCCAGCAGTTTACCAGGGGTTGATGGCTACACCTTC. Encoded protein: CASSLPGVDGYTF.

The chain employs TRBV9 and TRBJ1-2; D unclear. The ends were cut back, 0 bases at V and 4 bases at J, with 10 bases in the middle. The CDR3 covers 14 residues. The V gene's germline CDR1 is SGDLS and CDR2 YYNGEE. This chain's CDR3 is CASSVEAGSYGYTF. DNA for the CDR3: TGTGCCAGCAGCGTAGAGGCGGGGAGCTATGGCTACACCTTC.

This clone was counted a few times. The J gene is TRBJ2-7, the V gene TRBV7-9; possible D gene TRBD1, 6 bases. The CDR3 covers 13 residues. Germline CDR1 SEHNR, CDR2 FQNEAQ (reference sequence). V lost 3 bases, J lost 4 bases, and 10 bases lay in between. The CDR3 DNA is TGTGCCAGCAGCTTTGAGACAGGTTACGAGCAGTACTTC. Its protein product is CASSFETGYEQYF.

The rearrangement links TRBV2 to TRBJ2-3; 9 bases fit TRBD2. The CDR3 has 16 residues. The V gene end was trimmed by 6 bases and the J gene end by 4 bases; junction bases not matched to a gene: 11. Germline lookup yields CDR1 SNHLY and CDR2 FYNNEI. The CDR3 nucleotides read TGTGCCAGCAGCGTAGCGGGAGACCCCAAGGCAGATACGCAGTATTTT. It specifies CASSVAGDPKADTQYF.

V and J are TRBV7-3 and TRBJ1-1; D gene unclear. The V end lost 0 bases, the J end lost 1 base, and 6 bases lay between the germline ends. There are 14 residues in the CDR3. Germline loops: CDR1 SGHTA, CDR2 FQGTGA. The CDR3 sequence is CASSLTPGNTEAFF. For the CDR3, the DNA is TGTGCCAGCAGCTTAACCCCGGGGAACACTGAAGCTTTCTTT.

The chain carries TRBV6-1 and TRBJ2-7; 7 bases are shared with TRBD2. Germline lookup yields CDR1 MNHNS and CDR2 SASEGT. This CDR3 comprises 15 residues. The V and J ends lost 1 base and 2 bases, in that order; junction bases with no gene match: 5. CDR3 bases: TGTGCCAGCAGTGAAGGCCTAGCGGCCCCCTACGAGCAGTACTTC. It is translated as CASSEGLAAPYEQYF.

In DNA form, the CDR3 reads TGCAGCGTTGAAGAAATCGCAGGGAACTATGGCTACACCTTC. Protein sequence: CSVEEIAGNYGYTF. The V call is TRBV29-1, the J call TRBJ1-2, with D perhaps TRBD1 (5 bases). V was clipped by 0 bases and J by 2 bases, with 10 bases between them. The CDR3 consists of 14 residues. CDR1 and CDR2 from the germline V gene are SQVTM and ANQGSEA.

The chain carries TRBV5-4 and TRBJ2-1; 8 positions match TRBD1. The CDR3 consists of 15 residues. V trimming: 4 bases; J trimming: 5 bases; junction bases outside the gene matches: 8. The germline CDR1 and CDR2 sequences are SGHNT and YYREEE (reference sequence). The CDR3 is CASSPGQGVNNEQFF. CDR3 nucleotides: TGTGCCAGCAGCCCCGGACAGGGTGTGAACAATGAGCAGTTCTTC.

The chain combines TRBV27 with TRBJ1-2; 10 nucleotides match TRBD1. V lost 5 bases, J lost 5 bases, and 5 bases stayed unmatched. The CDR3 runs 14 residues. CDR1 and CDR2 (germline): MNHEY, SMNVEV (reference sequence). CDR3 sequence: CASSRQGADYGYTF. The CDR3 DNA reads TGTGCCAGCAGTCGACAGGGGGCGGATTATGGCTACACCTTC.

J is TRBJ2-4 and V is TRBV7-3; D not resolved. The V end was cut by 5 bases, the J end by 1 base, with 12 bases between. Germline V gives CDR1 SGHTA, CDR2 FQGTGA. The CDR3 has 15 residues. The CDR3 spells CASSPPWAAKNIQYF. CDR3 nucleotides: TGTGCCAGCAGCCCACCCTGGGCGGCCAAAAACATTCAGTACTTC.